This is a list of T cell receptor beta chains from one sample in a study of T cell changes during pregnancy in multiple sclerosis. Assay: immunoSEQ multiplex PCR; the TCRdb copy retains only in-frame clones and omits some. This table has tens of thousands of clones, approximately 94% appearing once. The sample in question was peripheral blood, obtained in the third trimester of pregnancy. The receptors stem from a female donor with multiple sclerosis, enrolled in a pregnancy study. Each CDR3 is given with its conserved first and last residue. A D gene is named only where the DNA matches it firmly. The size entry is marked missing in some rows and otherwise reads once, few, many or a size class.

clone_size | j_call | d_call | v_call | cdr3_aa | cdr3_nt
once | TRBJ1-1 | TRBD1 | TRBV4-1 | CASSKTGTGGTEAFF | TGCGCCAGCTCAAAGACCGGGACAGGGGGCACTGAAGCTTTCTTT
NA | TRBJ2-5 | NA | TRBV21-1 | CASSWTGTSGRIGETQYF | TGTGCCAGCAGCTGGACCGGGACTAGCGGGAGAATAGGAGAGACCCAGTACTTC
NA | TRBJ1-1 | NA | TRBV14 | CASSPIHGENGDTEAFF | TGTGCCAGCAGCCCTATACACGGAGAGAACGGAGACACTGAAGCTTTCTTT
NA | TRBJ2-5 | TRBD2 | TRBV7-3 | CASSLQRGGRETQYF | TGTGCCAGCAGCTTACAGCGGGGGGGCCGCGAGACCCAGTACTTC
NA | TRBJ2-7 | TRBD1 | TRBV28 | CASSPLGTGVNEQYF | TGTGCCAGCAGTCCTCTCGGGACAGGGGTTAACGAGCAGTACTTC
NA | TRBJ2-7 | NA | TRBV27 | CASSLGISYEQYF | TGTGCCAGCAGTTTAGGCATCAGCTACGAGCAGTACTTC
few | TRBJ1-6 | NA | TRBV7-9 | CASRAGDSPLHF | TGTGCCAGCAGGGCGGGGGATTCACCCCTCCACTTT
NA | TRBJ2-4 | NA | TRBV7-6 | CASSLAPAGLAKNIQYF | TGTGCCAGCAGCTTAGCCCCCGCGGGGCTAGCCAAAAACATTCAGTACTTC
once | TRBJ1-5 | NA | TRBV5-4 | CASSADPGGNQPQHF | TGTGCCAGCAGCGCCGACCCCGGGGGCAATCAGCCCCAGCATTTT
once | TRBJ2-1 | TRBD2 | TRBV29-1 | CSAAGGFSYNEQFF | TGCAGCGCCGCGGGGGGGTTCTCCTACAATGAGCAGTTCTTC
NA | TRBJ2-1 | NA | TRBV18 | CASSPPTENEQFF | TGTGCCAGCTCACCTCCGACTGAGAATGAGCAGTTCTTC
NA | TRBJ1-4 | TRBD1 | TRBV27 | CASSLTLPGDRDEKLFF | TGTGCCAGCAGTTTAACCCTGCCCGGGGACAGGGATGAAAAACTGTTTTTT
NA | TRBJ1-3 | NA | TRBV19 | CASSMGSSGNTIYF | TGTGCCAGTAGTATGGGCAGTTCTGGAAACACCATATATTTT
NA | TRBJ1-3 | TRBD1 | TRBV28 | CASSATWTGEHTIYF | TGTGCCAGCAGTGCCACCTGGACAGGGGAACACACCATATATTTT
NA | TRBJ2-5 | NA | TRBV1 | CTSSQAKDRDQETQYF | TGCACCAGCAGCCAAGCCAAGGACAGAGACCAAGAGACCCAGTACTTC
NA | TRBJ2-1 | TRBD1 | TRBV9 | CASSGGTGGRYNEQFF | TGTGCCAGCAGCGGCGGGACAGGGGGCAGGTACAATGAGCAGTTCTTC
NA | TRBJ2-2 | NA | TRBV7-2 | CASTPIPGVIGTGELFF | TGTGCCAGCACCCCTATACCCGGAGTTATCGGAACCGGGGAGCTGTTTTTT
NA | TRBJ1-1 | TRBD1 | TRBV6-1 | CASSEQGARSTEAFF | TGTGCCAGCAGCGAACAGGGGGCAAGGAGCACTGAAGCTTTCTTT
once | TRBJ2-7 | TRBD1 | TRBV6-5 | CASTDRGPAYEQYF | TGTGCCAGCACCGACAGGGGGCCGGCCTACGAGCAGTACTTC
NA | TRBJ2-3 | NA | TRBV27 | CASTLKATRITDTQYF | TGTGCCAGCACCCTAAAAGCGACGAGGATCACAGATACGCAGTATTTT
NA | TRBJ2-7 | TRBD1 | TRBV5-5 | CASSAATGLNEQYF | TGTGCCAGCAGCGCCGCGACAGGGTTAAACGAGCAGTACTTC
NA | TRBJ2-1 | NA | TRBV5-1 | CASSLGTHSSYNEQFF | TGCGCCAGCAGCTTGGGTACCCACAGCTCCTACAATGAGCAGTTCTTC
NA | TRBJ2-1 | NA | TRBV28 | CASSLWSQGAVHNEQFF | TGTGCCAGCAGTTTATGGTCACAGGGAGCAGTCCACAATGAGCAGTTCTTC
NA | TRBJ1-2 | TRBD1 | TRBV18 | CASSHGDRGSANYGYTF | TGTGCCAGCTCACATGGAGACAGGGGATCGGCTAACTATGGCTACACCTTC
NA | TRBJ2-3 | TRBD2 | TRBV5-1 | CASSSGSGIADTQYF | TGCGCCAGCAGCTCCGGTAGCGGGATTGCAGATACGCAGTATTTT
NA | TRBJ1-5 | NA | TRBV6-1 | CASSQGRQPQHF | TGTGCCAGCAGCCAGGGAAGGCAGCCCCAGCATTTT
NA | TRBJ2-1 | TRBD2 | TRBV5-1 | CASGFTLAGGTGLGLNEQFF | TGCGCCAGCGGATTCACACTAGCGGGAGGGACCGGATTGGGTCTCAATGAGCAGTTCTTC
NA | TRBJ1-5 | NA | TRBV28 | CASSFQGSQPQHF | TGTGCCAGCAGTTTCCAGGGGAGTCAGCCCCAGCATTTT
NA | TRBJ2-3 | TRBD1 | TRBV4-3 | CASSQGTGGADTQYF | TGCGCCAGCAGCCAAGGGACAGGGGGCGCAGATACGCAGTATTTT
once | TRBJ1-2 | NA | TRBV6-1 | CASKAGFNYGYTF | TGTGCCAGCAAAGCAGGCTTTAACTATGGCTACACCTTC
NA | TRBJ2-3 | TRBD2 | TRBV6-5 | CASRGTSGVTDTQYF | TGTGCCAGCAGGGGGACTAGCGGGGTCACAGATACGCAGTATTTT
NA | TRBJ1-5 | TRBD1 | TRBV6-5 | CASSSATGTNQPQHF | TGTGCCAGCAGTTCGGCGACAGGGACAAATCAGCCCCAGCATTTT